Below, 14 T cell receptor beta chains from the same sample are listed, as sequenced in a study of blood T cell repertoires in COVID-19. Sequencing used immunoSEQ multiplex PCR; TCRdb keeps in-frame clones, though not all of them. This table has hundreds of thousands of clones, roughly 90% appearing once. Sequencing was carried out using peripheral blood. The receptor source for this set is a woman between 65 and 79 years old with COVID-19, enrolled during active disease.

The chain employs TRBV9 and TRBJ2-2; maybe TRBD2 (5 bases). Germline values: CDR1 SGDLS, CDR2 YYNGEE. The CDR3 runs 16 residues. The germline V and J ends were trimmed by 0 bases and 0 bases, with 9 bases remaining between them. CDR3 loop: CASSVVADSNTGELFF. Written as DNA, the CDR3 is TGTGCCAGCAGCGTAGTCGCGGACTCGAACACCGGGGAGCTGTTTTTT.

The rearrangement uses TRBV18 and TRBJ2-7; 8 positions agree with TRBD1. Trimming took 3 bases from V and 3 from J; bases not matched to a gene: 7. This CDR3 has 15 amino acids. Per the germline V gene, CDR1 is KGHSH and CDR2 is LQKENI. The CDR3 sequence is CASSPGQGQFYEQYF. In DNA form, the CDR3 reads TGTGCCAGCTCACCCGGACAGGGTCAGTTCTACGAGCAGTACTTC.

The chain carries TRBV7-9 and TRBJ2-1; 9 nucleotides align to TRBD1. The germline CDR1 and CDR2 sequences are SEHNR and FQNEAQ (reference sequence). The CDR3 contains 15 residues. Trimming cost V 4 bases and J 5 bases; bases outside gene matches: 6. CDR3 sequence reads: CASSSGQGFHNEQFF. CDR3 nucleotide sequence: TGTGCCAGCAGCTCGGGACAGGGTTTCCACAATGAGCAGTTCTTC.

This chain joins TRBV7-2 and TRBJ2-1; 7 nucleotides align to TRBD2. CDR3 length: 15 amino acids. Germline values: CDR1 SGHTA, CDR2 FQGNSA. V lost 5 bases and J lost 4; bases outside the gene matches: 8. The CDR3 is CASSQGGALYNEQFF. For the CDR3, the DNA is TGTGCCAGCAGCCAGGGAGGGGCCCTGTACAATGAGCAGTTCTTC. The full variable domain, completed using reference TRBV7-2 and TRBJ2-1, is GAGVSQSPSNKVTEKGKDVELRCDPISGHTALYWYRQSLGQGLEFLIYFQGNSAPDKSGLPSDRFSAERTGGSVSTLTIQRTQQEDSAVYLCASSQGGALYNEQFFGPGTRLTVL.

The chain joins TRBV29-1 to TRBJ1-5; unclear D gene. Germline CDR1 reads SQVTM; CDR2 reads ANQGSEA. Between the trimmed V and J ends, which lost 1 base and 0 bases, there was a span of 10 bases. This CDR3 is built from 15 residues. The CDR3 sequence is CSVEVGGASNQPQHF. The CDR3 region has the DNA TGCAGCGTTGAAGTCGGAGGAGCTAGCAATCAGCCCCAGCATTTT.

The chain carries TRBV5-5 and TRBJ2-7; 7 bases fit TRBD1. Germline trimming cut 5 bases from V and 2 bases from J; bases unmatched to any gene: 4. In germline, CDR1 is SGHKS, CDR2 YYEKEE (reference sequence). The CDR3 runs 13 residues. CDR3 sequence: CASSTGDAYEQYF. CDR3 nucleotide sequence: TGTGCCAGCAGTACAGGGGATGCCTACGAGCAGTACTTC.

The chain employs TRBV13 and TRBJ2-1; 7 bases agree with TRBD2. Looked up from germline, CDR1 is PRHDT and CDR2 is FYEKMQ (reference sequence). This CDR3 contains 19 residues. V dropped 2 bases and J dropped 0; count of bases not matched to a gene: 13. The CDR3 reads CASSLSPWAGVSSYNEQFF. Here the CDR3 DNA reads TGTGCCAGCAGCTTATCCCCGTGGGCGGGGGTGAGCTCCTACAATGAGCAGTTCTTC.

This chain connects TRBV28 to TRBJ1-1; D is uncertain. V gave up 5 bases and J gave up 5 bases, with 18 bases separating them. Germline V gene lookup returns CDR1 MDHEN and CDR2 SYDVKM. This CDR3 region has 15 residues. CDR3 sequence: CASSLGWASGTEAFF. CDR3 nucleotide sequence: TGTGCCAGCAGTCTAGGTTGGGCTAGCGGGACTGAAGCTTTCTTT.

The chain recombines TRBV19 with TRBJ1-2; 9 nucleotides align to TRBD1. The trim removed 4 bases at V and 8 bases at J, leaving 11 bases unmatched. Germline assignment: CDR1 LNHDA and CDR2 SQIVND (reference sequence). CDR3 length: 15 residues. The CDR3 region is CASSTPRQGVSGYTF. CDR3 in DNA: TGTGCCAGTAGTACCCCAAGACAGGGGGTAAGCGGCTACACCTTC.

V usage is TRBV5-4 and J usage is TRBJ2-2, with 7 bases lining up with TRBD1. V lost 3 bases, J lost 2 bases, and 4 bases stayed unmatched. The CDR3 is 15 residues long. CDR1 and CDR2 from the germline V gene are SGHNT and YYREEE (reference sequence). CDR3 protein: CASSWDRVNTGELFF. The CDR3, as DNA: TGTGCCAGCAGCTGGGACAGAGTAAACACCGGGGAGCTGTTTTTT.

This clone showed up just once. V and J are TRBV5-4 and TRBJ1-2, with 7 bases lining up with TRBD1. Per the germline V gene, CDR1 is SGHNT and CDR2 is YYREEE (reference sequence). Trimming removed 2 bases from V and 3 bases from J; junction bases left unmatched: 4. The CDR3 has 14 amino acids. The CDR3 nucleotides are TGTGCCAGCAGCTTTGGACAGGCGGACTATGGCTACACCTTC. Translation gives CASSFGQADYGYTF.

This clone was counted once. This chain connects TRBV3-1 (or the pseudogene TRBV3-2) to TRBJ2-7; TRBD1 agrees at 10 bases. J lost 1 base, V lost 4 bases, and 4 bases had no gene match. The CDR3 is 15 residues long. Per germline, CDR1 LGHDT and CDR2 YNNKEL (reference sequence). CDR3 bases: TGTGCCAGCAGCCGTCGGGACAGGGGTTCCTACGAGCAGTACTTC. The encoded protein is CASSRRDRGSYEQYF.

V is TRBV5-1 and J is TRBJ2-3; possible D gene TRBD1, 5 bases. CDR1 and CDR2 (germline): SGHRS, YFSETQ. V was trimmed by 0 bases and J by 2 bases, leaving 7 bases between them. This CDR3 is built from 14 residues. The CDR3 reads CASSLVGATDTQYF. The CDR3 DNA is TGCGCCAGCAGCTTGGTTGGGGCCACAGATACGCAGTATTTT.

The J gene is TRBJ1-1, the V gene TRBV18, with D unresolved. V was trimmed by 6 bases and J by 5 bases, leaving 16 bases between them. Germline V lookup: CDR1 KGHSH, CDR2 LQKENI. This CDR3 contains 14 residues. The CDR3 spells CASSLGSLGTEAFF. In DNA, the CDR3 is TGTGCCAGCTCCTTGGGGAGTTTAGGAACTGAAGCTTTCTTT. The variable domain in full, with the rest retrieved from reference TRBV18 and TRBJ1-1, is NAGVMQNPRHLVRRRGQEARLRCSPMKGHSHVYWYRQLPEEGLKFMVYLQKENIIDESGMPKERFSAEFPKEGPSILRIQQVVRGDSAAYFCASSLGSLGTEAFFGQGTRLTVV.